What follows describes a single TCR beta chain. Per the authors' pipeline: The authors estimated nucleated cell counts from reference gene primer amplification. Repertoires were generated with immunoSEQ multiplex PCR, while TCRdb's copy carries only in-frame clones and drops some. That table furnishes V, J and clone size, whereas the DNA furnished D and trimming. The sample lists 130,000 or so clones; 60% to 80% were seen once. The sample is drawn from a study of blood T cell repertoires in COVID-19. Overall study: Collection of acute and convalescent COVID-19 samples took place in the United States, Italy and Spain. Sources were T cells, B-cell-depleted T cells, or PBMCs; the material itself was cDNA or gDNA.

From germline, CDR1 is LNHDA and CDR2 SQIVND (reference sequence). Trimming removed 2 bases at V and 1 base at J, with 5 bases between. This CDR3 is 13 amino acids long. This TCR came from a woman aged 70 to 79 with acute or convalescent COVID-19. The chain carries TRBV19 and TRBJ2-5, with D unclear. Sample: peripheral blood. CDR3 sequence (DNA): TGTGCCAGTAGTATACAGGTCCAAGAGACCCAGTACTTC. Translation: CASSIQVQETQYF.